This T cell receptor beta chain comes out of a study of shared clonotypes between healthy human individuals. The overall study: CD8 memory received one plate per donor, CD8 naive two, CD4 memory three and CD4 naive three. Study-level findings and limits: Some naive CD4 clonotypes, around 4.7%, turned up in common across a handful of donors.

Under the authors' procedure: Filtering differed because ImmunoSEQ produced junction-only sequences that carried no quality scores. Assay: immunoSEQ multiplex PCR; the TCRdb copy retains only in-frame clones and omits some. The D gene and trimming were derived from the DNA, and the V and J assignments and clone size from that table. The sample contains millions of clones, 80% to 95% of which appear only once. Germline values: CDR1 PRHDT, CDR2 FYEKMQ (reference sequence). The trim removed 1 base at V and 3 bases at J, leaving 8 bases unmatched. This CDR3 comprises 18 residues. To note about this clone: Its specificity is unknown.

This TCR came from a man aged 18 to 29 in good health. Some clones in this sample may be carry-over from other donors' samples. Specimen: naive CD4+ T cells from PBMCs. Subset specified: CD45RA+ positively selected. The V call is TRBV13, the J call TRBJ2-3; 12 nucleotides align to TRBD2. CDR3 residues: CASSLVASGRAMTDTQYF. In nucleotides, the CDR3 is TGTGCCAGCAGCTTAGTAGCTAGCGGGAGGGCCATGACAGATACGCAGTATTTT.